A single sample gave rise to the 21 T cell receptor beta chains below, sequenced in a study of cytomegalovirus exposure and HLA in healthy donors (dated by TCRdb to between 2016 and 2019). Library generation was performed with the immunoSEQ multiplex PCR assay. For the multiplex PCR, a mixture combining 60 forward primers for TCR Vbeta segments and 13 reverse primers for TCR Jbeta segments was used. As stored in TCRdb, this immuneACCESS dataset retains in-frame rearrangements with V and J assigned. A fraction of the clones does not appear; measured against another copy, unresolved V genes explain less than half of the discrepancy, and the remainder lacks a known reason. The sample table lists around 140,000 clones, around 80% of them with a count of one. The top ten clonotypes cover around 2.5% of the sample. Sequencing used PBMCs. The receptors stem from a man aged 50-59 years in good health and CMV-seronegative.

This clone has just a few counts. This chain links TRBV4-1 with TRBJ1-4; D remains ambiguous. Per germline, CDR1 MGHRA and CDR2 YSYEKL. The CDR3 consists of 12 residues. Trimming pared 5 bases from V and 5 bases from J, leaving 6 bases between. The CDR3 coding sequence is TGCGCCAGCAGCTTTCTCAATGAAAAACTGTTTTTT. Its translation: CASSFLNEKLFF.

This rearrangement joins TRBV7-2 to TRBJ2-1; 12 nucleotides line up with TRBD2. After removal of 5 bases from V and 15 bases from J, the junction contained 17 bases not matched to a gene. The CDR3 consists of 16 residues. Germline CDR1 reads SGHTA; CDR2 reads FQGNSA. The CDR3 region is CASSHKVSSGGEPPFF. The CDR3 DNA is TGTGCCAGCAGCCATAAGGTATCTAGCGGGGGGGAGCCTCCGTTCTTC.

This CDR3 reads CASSNSPDTEAFF. DNA for the CDR3: TGTGCCAGCAGCAACTCTCCGGACACTGAAGCTTTCTTT. The genes are TRBV5-5 and TRBJ1-1; D is unresolved. Germline V gives CDR1 SGHKS, CDR2 YYEKEE (reference sequence). V was clipped by 4 bases and J by 3 bases, with 10 bases between them. The CDR3 is 13 residues long.

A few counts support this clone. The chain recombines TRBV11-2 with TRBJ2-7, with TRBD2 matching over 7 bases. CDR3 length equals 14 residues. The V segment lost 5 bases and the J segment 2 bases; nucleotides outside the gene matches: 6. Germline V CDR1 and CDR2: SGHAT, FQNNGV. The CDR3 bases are TGTGCCAGCAGCCACCGGGGGGAAGCCTACGAGCAGTACTTC. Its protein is CASSHRGEAYEQYF.

CDR3 DNA: TGTGCCAGTAGCACAACGGCAGGGAAGGGAAACACCATATATTTT. Translating gives CASSTTAGKGNTIYF. The V gene is TRBV19, the J gene TRBJ1-3; D may be TRBD1 (5 bases). This CDR3 is built from 15 residues. V shed 6 bases and J shed 4 bases, with 16 bases lying between them. CDR1 and CDR2 (germline): LNHDA, SQIVND (reference sequence).

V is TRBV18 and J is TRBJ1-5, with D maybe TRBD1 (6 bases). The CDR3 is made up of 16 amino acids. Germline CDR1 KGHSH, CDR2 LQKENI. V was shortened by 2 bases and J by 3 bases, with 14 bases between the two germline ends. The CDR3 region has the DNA TGTGCCAGCTCACCAGACAGGAGAGATTTCAATCAGCCCCAGCATTTT. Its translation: CASSPDRRDFNQPQHF.

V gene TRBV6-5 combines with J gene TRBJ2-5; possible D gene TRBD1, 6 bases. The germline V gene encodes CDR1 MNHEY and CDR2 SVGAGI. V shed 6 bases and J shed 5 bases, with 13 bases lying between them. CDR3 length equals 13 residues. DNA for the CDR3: TGTGCCAGCAGAGTGGGGGCTCGGGAGACCCAGTACTTC. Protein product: CASRVGARETQYF.

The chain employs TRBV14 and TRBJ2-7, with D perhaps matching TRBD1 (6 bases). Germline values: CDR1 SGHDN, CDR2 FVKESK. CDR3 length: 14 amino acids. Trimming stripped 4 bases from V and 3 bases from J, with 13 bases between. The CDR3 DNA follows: TGTGCCAGCAGCCGAAGTTCAGGGGTCTACGAGCAGTACTTC. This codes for CASSRSSGVYEQYF.

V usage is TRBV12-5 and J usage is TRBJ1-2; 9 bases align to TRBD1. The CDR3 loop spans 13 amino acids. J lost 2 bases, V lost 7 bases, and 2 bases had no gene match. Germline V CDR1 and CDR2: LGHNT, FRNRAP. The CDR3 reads CASVGTGNYGYTF. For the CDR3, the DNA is TGTGCTAGTGTTGGGACAGGGAACTATGGCTACACCTTC.

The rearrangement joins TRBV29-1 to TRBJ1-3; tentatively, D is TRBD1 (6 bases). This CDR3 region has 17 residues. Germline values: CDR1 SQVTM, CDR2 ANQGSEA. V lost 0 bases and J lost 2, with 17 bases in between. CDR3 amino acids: CSVEDRTRGNPGNTIYF. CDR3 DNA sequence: TGCAGCGTTGAAGACCGTACCAGGGGCAATCCTGGAAACACCATATATTTT.

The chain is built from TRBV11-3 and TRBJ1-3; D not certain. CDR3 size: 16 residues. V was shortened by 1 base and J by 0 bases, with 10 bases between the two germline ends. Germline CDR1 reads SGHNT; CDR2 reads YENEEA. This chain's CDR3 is CASSLVRGSSGNTIYF. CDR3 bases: TGTGCCAGCAGCTTAGTAAGAGGGAGCTCTGGAAACACCATATATTTT.

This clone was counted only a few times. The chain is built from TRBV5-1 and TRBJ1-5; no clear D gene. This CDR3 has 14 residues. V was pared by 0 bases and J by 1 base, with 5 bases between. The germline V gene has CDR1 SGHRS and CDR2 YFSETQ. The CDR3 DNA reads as TGCGCCAGCAGCTTGGGCGGAAGCAATCAGCCCCAGCATTTT. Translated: CASSLGGSNQPQHF. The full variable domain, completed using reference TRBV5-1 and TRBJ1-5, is KAGVTQTPRYLIKTRGQQVTLSCSPISGHRSVSWYQQTPGQGLQFLFEYFSETQRNKGNFPGRFSGRQFSNSRSEMNVSTLELGDSALYLCASSLGGSNQPQHFGDGTRLSIL.

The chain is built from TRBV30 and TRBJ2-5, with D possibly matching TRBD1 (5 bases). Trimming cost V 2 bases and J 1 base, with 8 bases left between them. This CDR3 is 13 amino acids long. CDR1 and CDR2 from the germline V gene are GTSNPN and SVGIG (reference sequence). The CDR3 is CAWSRQPQETQYF. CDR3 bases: TGTGCCTGGAGTCGACAGCCCCAAGAGACCCAGTACTTC.

The CDR3 spells CASSSHRGTSTDTQYF. Here the CDR3 DNA reads TGTGCCAGCAGCTCCCACAGGGGAACTAGCACAGATACGCAGTATTTT. The chain is built from TRBV11-2 and TRBJ2-3; TRBD1 matches 7 bases. Looked up from germline, CDR1 is SGHAT and CDR2 is FQNNGV. This CDR3 spans 16 amino acids. Germline trimming cut 4 bases from V and 0 bases from J; bases unmatched to any gene: 7.

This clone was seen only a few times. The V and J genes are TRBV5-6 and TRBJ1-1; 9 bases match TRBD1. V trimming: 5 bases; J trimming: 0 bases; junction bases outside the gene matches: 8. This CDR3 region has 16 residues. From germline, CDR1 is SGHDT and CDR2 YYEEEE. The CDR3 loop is CASRLDRGNMNTEAFF. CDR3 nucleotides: TGTGCCAGCAGGCTGGACAGGGGTAACATGAACACTGAAGCTTTCTTT.

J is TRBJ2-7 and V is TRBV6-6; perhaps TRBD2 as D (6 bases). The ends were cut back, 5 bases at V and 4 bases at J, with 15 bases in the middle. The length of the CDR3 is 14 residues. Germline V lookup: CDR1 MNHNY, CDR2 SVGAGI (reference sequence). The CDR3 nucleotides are TGTGCCAGCAGTGCCTCGGGGGAGAGGTACGAGCAGTACTTC. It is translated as CASSASGERYEQYF.

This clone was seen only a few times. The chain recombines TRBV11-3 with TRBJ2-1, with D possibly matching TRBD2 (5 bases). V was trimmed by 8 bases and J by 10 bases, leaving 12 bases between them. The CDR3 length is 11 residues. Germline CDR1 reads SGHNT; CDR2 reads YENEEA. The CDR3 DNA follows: TGTGCCAGCGAAGAGGGTCTCGAGCAGTTCTTC. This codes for CASEEGLEQFF. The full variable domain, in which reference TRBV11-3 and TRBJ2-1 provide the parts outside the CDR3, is EAGVVQSPRYKIIEKKQPVAFWCNPISGHNTLYWYLQNLGQGPELLIRYENEEAVDDSQLPKDRFSAERLKGVDSTLKIQPAELGDSAVYLCASEEGLEQFFGPGTRLTVL.

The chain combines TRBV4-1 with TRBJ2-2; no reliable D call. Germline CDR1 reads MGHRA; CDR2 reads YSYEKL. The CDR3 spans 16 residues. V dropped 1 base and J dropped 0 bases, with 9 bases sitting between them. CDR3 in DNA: TGCGCCAGCAGCCAAGGCGCGGCGGCGAACACCGGGGAGCTGTTTTTT. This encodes CASSQGAAANTGELFF.

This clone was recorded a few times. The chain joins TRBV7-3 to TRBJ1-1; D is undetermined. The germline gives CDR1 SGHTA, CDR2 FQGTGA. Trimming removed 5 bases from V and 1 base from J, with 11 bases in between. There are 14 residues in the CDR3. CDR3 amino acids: CASSPGTENTEAFF. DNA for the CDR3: TGTGCCAGCAGCCCAGGAACAGAGAACACTGAAGCTTTCTTT.

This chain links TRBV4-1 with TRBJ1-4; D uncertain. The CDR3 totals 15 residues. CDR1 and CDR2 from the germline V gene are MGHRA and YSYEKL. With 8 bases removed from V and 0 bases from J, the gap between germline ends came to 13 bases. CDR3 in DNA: TGCGCCAGCCGACGGGAGCCTACAACTAATGAAAAACTGTTTTTT. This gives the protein CASRREPTTNEKLFF.

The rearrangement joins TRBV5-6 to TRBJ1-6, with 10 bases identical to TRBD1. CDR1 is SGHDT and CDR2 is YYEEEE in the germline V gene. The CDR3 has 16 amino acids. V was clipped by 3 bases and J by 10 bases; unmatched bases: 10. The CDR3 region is CASSYYGTGDGSPLHF. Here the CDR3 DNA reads TGTGCCAGCAGCTACTACGGGACAGGGGACGGATCACCCCTCCACTTT.